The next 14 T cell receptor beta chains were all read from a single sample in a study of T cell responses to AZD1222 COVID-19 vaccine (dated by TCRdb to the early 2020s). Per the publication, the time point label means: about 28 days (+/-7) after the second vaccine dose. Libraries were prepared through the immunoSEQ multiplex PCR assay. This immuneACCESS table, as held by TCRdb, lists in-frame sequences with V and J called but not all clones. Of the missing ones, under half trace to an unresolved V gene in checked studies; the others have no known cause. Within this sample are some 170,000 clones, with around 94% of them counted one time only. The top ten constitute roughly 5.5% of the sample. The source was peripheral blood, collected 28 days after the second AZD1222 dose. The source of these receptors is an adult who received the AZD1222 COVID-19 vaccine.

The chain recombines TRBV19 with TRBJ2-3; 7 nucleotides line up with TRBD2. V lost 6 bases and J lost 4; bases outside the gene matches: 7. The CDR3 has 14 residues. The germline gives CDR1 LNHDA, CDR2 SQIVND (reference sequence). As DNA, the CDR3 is TGTGCCAGTAGCCGTGGGGGGGAGGCAGATACGCAGTATTTT. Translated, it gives CASSRGGEADTQYF.

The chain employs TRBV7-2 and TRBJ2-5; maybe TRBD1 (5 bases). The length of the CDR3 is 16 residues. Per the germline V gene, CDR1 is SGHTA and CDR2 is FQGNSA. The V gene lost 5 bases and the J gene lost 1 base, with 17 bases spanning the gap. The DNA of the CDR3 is TGTGCCAGCAGCCCACATTTACAGGAGATCCAAGAGACCCAGTACTTC. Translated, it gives CASSPHLQEIQETQYF.

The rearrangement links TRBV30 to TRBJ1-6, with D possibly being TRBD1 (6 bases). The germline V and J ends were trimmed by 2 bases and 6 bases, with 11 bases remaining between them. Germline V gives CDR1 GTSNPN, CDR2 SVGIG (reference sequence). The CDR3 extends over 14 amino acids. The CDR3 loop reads CAWSLGGANSPLHF. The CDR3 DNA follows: TGTGCCTGGAGTCTGGGGGGGGCTAATTCACCCCTCCACTTT.

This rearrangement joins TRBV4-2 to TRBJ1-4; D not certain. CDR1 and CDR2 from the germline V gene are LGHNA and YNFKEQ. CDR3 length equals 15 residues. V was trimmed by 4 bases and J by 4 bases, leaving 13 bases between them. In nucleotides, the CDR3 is TGTGCCAGCAGCCCCCGTGGCGGGCTTAATGAAAAACTGTTTTTT. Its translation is CASSPRGGLNEKLFF.

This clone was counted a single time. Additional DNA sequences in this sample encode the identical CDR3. CDR3: CASSLLNQPQHF. The CDR3 nucleotides are TGTGCCAGCAGTTTATTAAATCAGCCCCAGCATTTT. This chain connects TRBV12-3 or TRBV12-4 to TRBJ1-5; no clear D gene. V lost 2 bases and J lost 4, with 3 bases in between. The CDR3 has 12 amino acids.

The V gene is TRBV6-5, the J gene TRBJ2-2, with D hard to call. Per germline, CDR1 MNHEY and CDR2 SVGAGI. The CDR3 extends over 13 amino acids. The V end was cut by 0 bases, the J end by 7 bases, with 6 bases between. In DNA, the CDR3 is TGTGCCAGCAGTTACTCGGGGTTCGGGGAGCTGTTTTTT. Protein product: CASSYSGFGELFF.

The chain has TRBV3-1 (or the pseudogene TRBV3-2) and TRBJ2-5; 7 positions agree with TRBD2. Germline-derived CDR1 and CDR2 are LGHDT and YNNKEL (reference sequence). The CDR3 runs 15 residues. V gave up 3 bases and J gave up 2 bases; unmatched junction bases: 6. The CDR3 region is CASSQGLAAQETQYF. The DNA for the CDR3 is TGTGCCAGCAGCCAGGGGCTAGCGGCTCAAGAGACCCAGTACTTC.

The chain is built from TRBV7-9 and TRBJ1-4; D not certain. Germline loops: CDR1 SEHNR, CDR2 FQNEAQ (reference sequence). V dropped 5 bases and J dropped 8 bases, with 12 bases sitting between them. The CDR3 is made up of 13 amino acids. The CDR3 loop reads CASSGEVREKLFF. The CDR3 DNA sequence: TGTGCCAGCAGCGGAGAGGTCAGGGAAAAACTGTTTTTT.

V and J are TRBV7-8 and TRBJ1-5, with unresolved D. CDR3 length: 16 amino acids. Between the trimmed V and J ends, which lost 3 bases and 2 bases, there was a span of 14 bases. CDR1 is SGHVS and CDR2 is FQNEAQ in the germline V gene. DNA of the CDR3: TGTGCCAGCAGCTTGGCAAGGGATCCGCGCAATCAGCCCCAGCATTTT. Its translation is CASSLARDPRNQPQHF.

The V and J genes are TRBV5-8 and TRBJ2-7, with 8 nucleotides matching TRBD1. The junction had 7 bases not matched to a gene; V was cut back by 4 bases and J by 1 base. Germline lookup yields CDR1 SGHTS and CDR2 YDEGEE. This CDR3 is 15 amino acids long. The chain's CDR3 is CASSHFGQGSYEQYF. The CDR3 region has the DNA TGTGCCAGCAGCCATTTCGGACAGGGTTCCTACGAGCAGTACTTC.

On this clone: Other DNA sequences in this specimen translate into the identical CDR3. CDR3 sequence (DNA): TGTGCCAGCTCACCCCGGGACAGCTCCTACGAGCAGTACTTC. This sequence encodes CASSPRDSSYEQYF. The gene calls are TRBV18 and TRBJ2-7; 7 positions agree with TRBD1. With 3 bases clipped from V and 0 bases from J, the junction kept 2 bases outside the gene matches. Germline CDR1 is KGHSH and CDR2 is LQKENI. The CDR3 is 14 amino acids.

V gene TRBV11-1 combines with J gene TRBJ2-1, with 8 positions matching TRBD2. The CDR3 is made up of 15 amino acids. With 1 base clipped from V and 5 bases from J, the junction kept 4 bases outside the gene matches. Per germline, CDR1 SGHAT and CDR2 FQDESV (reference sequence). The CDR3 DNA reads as TGTGCCAGCAGCTTAGGCAGCGGGAGTCACAATGAGCAGTTCTTC. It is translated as CASSLGSGSHNEQFF.

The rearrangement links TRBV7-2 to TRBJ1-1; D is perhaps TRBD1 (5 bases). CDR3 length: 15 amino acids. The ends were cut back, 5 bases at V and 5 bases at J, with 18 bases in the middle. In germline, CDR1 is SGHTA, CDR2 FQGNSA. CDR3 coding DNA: TGTGCCAGCAGCCCGACTCGTGTCGGGGGGACTGAAGCTTTCTTT. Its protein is CASSPTRVGGTEAFF.

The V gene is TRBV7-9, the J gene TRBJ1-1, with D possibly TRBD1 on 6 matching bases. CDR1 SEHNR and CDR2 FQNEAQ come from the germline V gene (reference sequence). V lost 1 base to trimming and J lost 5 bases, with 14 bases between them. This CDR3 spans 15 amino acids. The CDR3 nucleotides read TGTGCCAGCAGCTTAGTTGCGGACAGTAAGACTGAAGCTTTCTTT. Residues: CASSLVADSKTEAFF.